This is a list of T cell receptor beta chains from one sample in a study of blood T cell repertoires in COVID-19. Profiling relied on immunoSEQ multiplex PCR, and the TCRdb table lists in-frame clones only, not all of them. The sample has 110,000 or so clones; more than 60% are singletons. What was sequenced was peripheral blood. Receptors were obtained from a man aged 50 to 60 with acute or convalescent COVID-19. Each CDR3 is given with its conserved first and last residue. Each record gives: J gene, clone size, D gene, V gene, CDR3 protein, CDR3 DNA. The D gene is left open where the match is weak. Clone size appears in some rows only: once, few, many, or a class for an expanded clone.

TRBJ1-1,NA,TRBD1,TRBV6-5,CASSPSGTVNTEAFF,TGTGCCAGCAGTCCGTCAGGGACAGTGAACACTGAAGCTTTCTTT
TRBJ1-2,once,NA,TRBV19,CASTGGEAYGYTF,TGTGCCAGCACCGGAGGGGAGGCCTATGGCTACACCTTC
TRBJ1-4,NA,NA,TRBV21-1,CASSCPLGERGEKLFF,TGTGCCAGCAGCTGTCCCCTGGGGGAAAGGGGGGAAAAACTGTTTTTT
TRBJ2-5,NA,TRBD2,TRBV5-6,CASSLASGGETQYF,TGTGCCAGCAGCTTGGCTAGCGGGGGAGAGACCCAGTACTTC
TRBJ2-5,many,TRBD1,TRBV5-6,CASSLFSGTGEYQYF,TGTGCCAGCAGCTTATTCTCCGGGACAGGGGAGTACCAGTACTTC
TRBJ1-2,NA,TRBD1,TRBV12-3/TRBV12-4,CASSQDRGVGYTF,TGTGCCAGCAGTCAGGACAGGGGGGTGGGCTACACCTTC
TRBJ2-2,NA,NA,TRBV7-3,CASSLTPGELFF,TGTGCCAGCAGCCTAACTCCGGGGGAGCTGTTTTTT
TRBJ2-5,NA,TRBD2,TRBV3-1/TRBV3-2,CASSLSGGETQYF,TGTGCCAGCAGCCTTTCCGGGGGGGAGACCCAGTACTTC
TRBJ2-2,NA,NA,TRBV5-6,CASSSRNTGELFF,TGTGCCAGCAGCTCCAGGAACACCGGGGAGCTGTTTTTT
TRBJ1-1,NA,NA,TRBV4-2,CASSERTGIEAFF,TGTGCCAGCAGCGAACGGACTGGCATTGAAGCTTTCTTT
TRBJ2-2,NA,TRBD2,TRBV11-3,CASSLSGVDTGELFF,TGTGCCAGCAGCTTGAGCGGGGTGGACACCGGGGAGCTGTTTTTT
TRBJ1-6,many,NA,TRBV19,CASNEYNSPLHF,TGTGCCAGTAACGAGTATAATTCACCCCTCCACTTT
TRBJ2-1,NA,NA,TRBV19,CASSITAGLMGYNEQFF,TGTGCCAGTAGTATAACGGCAGGGCTGATGGGGTACAATGAGCAGTTCTTC
TRBJ1-1,NA,TRBD1,TRBV6-5,CASGDRVGNTEAFF,TGTGCCAGCGGGGACAGGGTTGGGAACACTGAAGCTTTCTTT
TRBJ2-1,NA,TRBD2,TRBV4-1,CASRVSSGFYNEQFF,TGCGCCAGCAGGGTGTCTAGCGGATTCTACAATGAGCAGTTCTTC
TRBJ2-7,NA,TRBD1,TRBV20-1,CSASTGATGGQYF,TGCAGTGCTAGTACAGGGGCCACAGGGGGGCAGTACTTC
TRBJ2-1,once,NA,TRBV7-5,CARSFRQFF,TGTGCCAGAAGCTTTCGGCAGTTCTTC
TRBJ1-2,NA,TRBD1,TRBV6-5,CASTLDRGIDGYTF,TGTGCCAGCACTTTGGACAGGGGAATCGATGGCTACACCTTC
TRBJ2-3,NA,TRBD1,TRBV14,CASSQDLGTGITDTQYF,TGTGCCAGCAGCCAAGATCTAGGGACAGGGATCACAGATACGCAGTATTTT
TRBJ2-3,NA,TRBD2,TRBV18,CASSLAGGGDTQYF,TGTGCCAGCTCACTAGCGGGAGGAGGGGATACGCAGTATTTT
TRBJ1-5,NA,NA,TRBV28,CASSSYFGGIGQPQHF,TGTGCCAGCAGTTCGTACTTCGGGGGAATCGGTCAGCCCCAGCATTTT
TRBJ1-5,NA,NA,TRBV6-1,CASSELDGRYSNQPQHF,TGTGCCAGCAGTGAATTAGATGGGCGATATAGCAATCAGCCCCAGCATTTT
TRBJ2-1,NA,TRBD1,TRBV2,CASSEDRGNEQFF,TGTGCCAGCAGTGAGGACAGGGGCAATGAGCAGTTCTTC
TRBJ2-5,NA,TRBD2,TRBV4-1,CASSQDRGGARWETQYF,TGCGCCAGCAGCCAAGATCGGGGGGGGGCCCGATGGGAGACCCAGTACTTC
TRBJ2-7,once,TRBD1,TRBV29-1,CSVILTGWNEQYF,TGCAGCGTTATACTGACAGGGTGGAACGAGCAGTACTTC
TRBJ1-2,few,NA,TRBV18,CASSPSAGDGYGYTF,TGTGCCAGCTCACCGTCGGCAGGGGACGGCTATGGCTACACCTTC
TRBJ2-1,NA,NA,TRBV30,CAWSLIIDNEQFF,TGTGCCTGGAGTCTCATAATAGACAATGAGCAGTTCTTC
TRBJ1-2,few,TRBD1,TRBV5-1,CASSLDRGRVYGYTF,TGCGCCAGCAGCCTCGACAGGGGGCGGGTCTATGGCTACACCTTC
TRBJ1-1,NA,TRBD1,TRBV5-1,CASSPGDRGRNTEAFF,TGCGCCAGCAGCCCCGGGGACAGGGGGAGGAACACTGAAGCTTTCTTT
TRBJ1-5,NA,NA,TRBV6-5,CASSPLQGINQPQHF,TGTGCCAGCAGTCCACTACAGGGAATCAATCAGCCCCAGCATTTT
TRBJ2-1,NA,NA,TRBV7-3,CASSLIRSAGQFF,TGTGCCAGCAGCTTAATCAGGTCCGCCGGGCAGTTCTTC
TRBJ1-2,NA,TRBD1,TRBV10-3,CATWDRDYGYTF,TGTGCCACGTGGGACAGGGACTATGGCTACACCTTC
TRBJ1-5,NA,NA,TRBV3-1/TRBV3-2,CASSQVGREQPQHF,TGTGCCAGCAGCCAAGTAGGCCGGGAACAGCCCCAGCATTTT
TRBJ2-2,NA,TRBD1,TRBV18,CASSPTRDRDANTGELFF,TGTGCCAGCTCACCAACAAGGGACAGGGACGCGAACACCGGGGAGCTGTTTTTT
TRBJ1-2,NA,NA,TRBV12-3/TRBV12-4,CASSEGEGYGYTF,TGTGCCAGCAGCGAGGGAGAGGGCTATGGCTACACCTTC
TRBJ2-7,NA,TRBD2,TRBV6-2/TRBV6-3,CASSDVGASREGEQYF,TGTGCCAGCAGTGACGTTGGCGCCTCCCGGGAGGGCGAGCAGTACTTC
TRBJ2-1,NA,TRBD2,TRBV15,CATSTLAGLNEQFF,TGTGCCACCAGCACCCTAGCGGGGCTCAATGAGCAGTTCTTC
TRBJ1-1,few,TRBD1,TRBV19,CASSIGTGIVTEAFF,TGTGCCAGTAGTATTGGGACAGGAATTGTCACTGAAGCTTTCTTT
TRBJ1-5,few,NA,TRBV27,CASSLQGGQPQHF,TGTGCCAGCAGTCTGCAGGGAGGGCAGCCCCAGCATTTT
TRBJ2-5,NA,NA,TRBV5-4,CASSTREETQYF,TGTGCCAGCAGCACTAGGGAAGAGACCCAGTACTTC
TRBJ2-3,NA,TRBD1,TRBV19,CAISDRGNTDTQYF,TGTGCCATCTCCGACAGGGGCAACACAGATACGCAGTATTTT